This T cell receptor beta chain was sequenced for a study of technical replicates of blood from a few donors. V lost 5 bases and J lost 3; bases outside the gene matches: 1. This CDR3 has 12 amino acids. CDR1 and CDR2 (germline): SGHTA, FQGNSA. Data came from immunoSEQ multiplex PCR; TCRdb stores just in-frame clones and leaves some out. This table holds around 57,000 clones, about 96% found once. This chain connects TRBV7-2 to TRBJ2-7; 7 positions match TRBD1. The specimen was T cells isolated from PBMCs. The receptor comes from a human donor in good health. Written as DNA, the CDR3 is TGTGCCAGCAGCAGACAGGGCTACGAGCAGTACTTC. Protein sequence: CASSRQGYEQYF.